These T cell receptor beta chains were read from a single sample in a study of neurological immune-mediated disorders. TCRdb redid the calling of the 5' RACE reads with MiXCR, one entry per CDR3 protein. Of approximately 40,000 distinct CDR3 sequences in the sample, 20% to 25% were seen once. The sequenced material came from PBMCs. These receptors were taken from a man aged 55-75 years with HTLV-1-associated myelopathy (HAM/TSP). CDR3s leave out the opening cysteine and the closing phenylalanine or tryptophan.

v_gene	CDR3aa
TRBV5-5	ASSRTSGNYNEQF
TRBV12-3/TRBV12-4	ASTTGTTAF
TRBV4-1	ASSQTLGGGYTGELF
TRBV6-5	ASSRKAGNTIY
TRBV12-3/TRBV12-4	ASSLTMMLNRGMAQPQH
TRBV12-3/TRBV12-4	ASSLRTTNYGYT
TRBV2	ASSRGPWAYEQY
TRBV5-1	ASSSGTGIDNEQF
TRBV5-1	ASRTFPENTEAF
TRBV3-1	ASNYGTRNTEAF
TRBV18	ASSPPTDYFNEQF
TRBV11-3	ASSLVGTTGELF
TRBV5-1	ASSPVAGALSSYEQY
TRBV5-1	ASSGTSGYEQY